This TCR beta chain came from a study of shared clonotypes between healthy human individuals. The study, taken as a whole, reports: Researchers found naive subsets generally carried larger estimated richness than memory subsets.

This clone showed up just once. Its matching antigen is unknown. The CDR3 extends over 15 amino acids. Germline-derived CDR1 and CDR2 are SGHNT and YYREEE (reference sequence). The ends were cut back, 3 bases at V and 2 bases at J, with 11 bases in the middle. The method was immunoSEQ multiplex PCR; TCRdb's version includes in-frame clones alone and lacks a portion of them. Of roughly 1,100,000 clones detected, roughly 70% appear once; the ten largest clones hold about 1.5%. The clonotype comes from a man aged 18 to 29 in good health. The chain has TRBV5-4 and TRBJ2-2; D possibly corresponds to TRBD2 (6 bases). The sequencing sample was made of memory CD4+ T cells sorted from blood. Sample subset: CD45RA-negative fraction. CDR3 bases: TGTGCCAGCAGCTCCGCGGGAATTAACACCGGGGAGCTGTTTTTT. Amino acids: CASSSAGINTGELFF.